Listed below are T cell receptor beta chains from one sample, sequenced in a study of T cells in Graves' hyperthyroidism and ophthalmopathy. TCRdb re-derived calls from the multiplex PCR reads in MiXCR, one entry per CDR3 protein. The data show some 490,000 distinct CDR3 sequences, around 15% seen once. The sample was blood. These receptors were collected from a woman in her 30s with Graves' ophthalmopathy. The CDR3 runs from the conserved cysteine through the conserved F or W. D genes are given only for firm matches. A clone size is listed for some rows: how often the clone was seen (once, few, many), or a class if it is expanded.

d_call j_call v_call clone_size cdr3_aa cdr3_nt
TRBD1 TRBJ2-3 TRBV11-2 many CASSFSGTGAPDTQYF TGTGCCAGCAGCTTTAGCGGGACAGGGGCTCCAGATACGCAGTATTTT
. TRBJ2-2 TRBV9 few CASSSQGGDTGELFF TGTGCCAGCAGCTCCCAGGGGGGGGACACCGGGGAGCTGTTTTTT
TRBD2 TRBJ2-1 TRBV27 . CASRAGVSGRGYNEQFF TGTGCCAGCCGCGCTGGGGTTAGCGGGAGGGGATACAATGAGCAGTTCTTC
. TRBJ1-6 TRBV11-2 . CASSLGQGSSPLHF TGTGCCAGCAGCTTGGGGCAAGGAAGTTCACCCCTCCACTTT
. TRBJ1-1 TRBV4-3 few CASSQARVGNTEAFF TGCGCCAGCAGCCAAGCCAGGGTGGGGAACACTGAAGCTTTCTTT
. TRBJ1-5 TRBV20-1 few CSARVGDNQPQHF TGCAGTGCTAGAGTCGGAGACAATCAGCCCCAGCATTTT
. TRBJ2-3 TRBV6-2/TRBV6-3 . CASSYPGRTDTQYF TGTGCCAGCAGTTACCCAGGGCGCACAGATACGCAGTATTTT
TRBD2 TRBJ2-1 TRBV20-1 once CSARDWTSESSYNEQFF TGCAGTGCTAGAGATTGGACTAGCGAAAGCTCCTACAATGAGCAGTTCTTC
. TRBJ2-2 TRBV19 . CASNPLGANTGELFF TGTGCCAGTAACCCCTTAGGGGCCAACACCGGGGAGCTGTTTTTT
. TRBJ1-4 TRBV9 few CASSVSPGQPNEKLFF TGTGCCAGCAGCGTTTCCCCAGGACAGCCTAATGAAAAACTGTTTTTT
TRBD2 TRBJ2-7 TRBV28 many CASSLPGRSSYEQYF TGTGCCAGCAGTTTACCCGGGAGGTCCTCCTACGAGCAGTACTTC
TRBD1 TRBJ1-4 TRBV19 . CATWTGETLKPEKLFF TGTGCCACTTGGACAGGGGAGACCCTGAAGCCTGAAAAACTGTTTTTT
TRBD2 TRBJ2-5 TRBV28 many CASSYSGRAVRVTQYF TGTGCCAGCAGTTATAGCGGGAGGGCTGTTCGGGTGACCCAGTACTTC
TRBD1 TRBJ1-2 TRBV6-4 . CASSDSHGTEELYGYTF TGTGCCAGCAGTGACTCCCACGGGACAGAAGAACTTTATGGCTACACCTTC
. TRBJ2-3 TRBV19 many CASSIDRTAGFLTDTQYF TGTGCCAGTAGTATAGATCGGACGGCCGGCTTTCTGACAGATACGCAGTATTTT
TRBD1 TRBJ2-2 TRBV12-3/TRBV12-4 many CASSFTGTGYAGELFF TGTGCCAGCAGTTTTACCGGGACAGGGTATGCCGGGGAGCTGTTTTTT
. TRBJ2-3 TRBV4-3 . CASSQDPPGGADTQYF TGCGCCAGCAGCCAAGATCCACCCGGGGGAGCAGATACGCAGTATTTT
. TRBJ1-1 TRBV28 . CASSSQLLQVGAFF TGTGCCAGCAGTTCACAATTACTACAGGTTGGGGCTTTCTTT
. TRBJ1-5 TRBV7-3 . CASSQYNRVSNQPQHF TGTGCCAGCAGCCAGTACAACAGGGTCAGCAATCAGCCCCAGCATTTT
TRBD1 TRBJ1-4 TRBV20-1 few CSASLTGGVGEKLFF TGCAGTGCTAGTCTAACAGGGGGCGTTGGTGAAAAACTGTTTTTT
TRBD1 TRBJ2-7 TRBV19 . CASSATGTAYEQYF TGTGCCAGTAGTGCGACCGGGACAGCTTACGAGCAGTACTTC
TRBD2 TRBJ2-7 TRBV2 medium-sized CASSEGTSGFSYEQYF TGTGCCAGCAGTGAGGGGACTAGCGGTTTCTCCTACGAGCAGTACTTC
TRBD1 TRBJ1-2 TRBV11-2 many CASSTTGFYGYTF TGTGCCAGCAGTACGACAGGGTTCTATGGCTACACCTTC
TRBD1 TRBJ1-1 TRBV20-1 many CSAIQTRGPEAFF TGCAGTGCCATACAGACCAGGGGGCCTGAAGCTTTCTTT
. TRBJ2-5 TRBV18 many CASSLQVGETQYF TGTGCCAGCTCGCTCCAGGTTGGAGAGACCCAGTACTTC
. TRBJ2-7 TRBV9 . CASSATSRGDEQYF TGTGCCAGCAGCGCCACTAGCAGGGGGGACGAGCAGTACTTC
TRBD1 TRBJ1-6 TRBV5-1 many CASSVRQGQGVPLHF TGCGCCAGCAGCGTACGACAGGGCCAGGGGGTACCCCTCCACTTT
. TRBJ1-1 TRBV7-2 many CASSLNGGRANTEAFF TGTGCCAGCAGCTTAAATGGGGGCAGGGCGAACACTGAAGCTTTCTTT
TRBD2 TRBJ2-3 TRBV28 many CATDLAGGDTQYF TGTGCCACCGACCTAGCGGGAGGAGATACGCAGTATTTT
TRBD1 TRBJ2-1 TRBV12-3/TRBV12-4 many CASSFPTGTAKYNEQFF TGTGCCAGCAGTTTCCCAACCGGGACAGCAAAGTACAATGAGCAGTTCTTC
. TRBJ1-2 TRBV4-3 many CASSQATTRLNPNYGYTF TGCGCCAGCAGCCAAGCAACAACAAGACTAAATCCTAACTATGGCTACACCTTC
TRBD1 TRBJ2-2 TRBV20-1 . CSAKKPGTGLTGELFF TGCAGTGCCAAAAAACCCGGGACAGGCTTAACCGGGGAGCTGTTTTTT
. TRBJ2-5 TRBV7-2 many CASSSYSQETQYF TGTGCCAGCAGCTCTTACTCCCAAGAGACCCAGTACTTC
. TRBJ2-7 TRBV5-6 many CASSLRDGNGEQYF TGTGCCAGCAGCTTGCGAGACGGCAATGGTGAGCAGTACTTC
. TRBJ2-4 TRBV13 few CASSSGRTPNIQYF TGTGCCAGCAGCTCCGGACGGACCCCAAACATTCAGTACTTC
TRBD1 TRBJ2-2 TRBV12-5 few CASGLGQGDTGELFF TGTGCTAGTGGTTTGGGGCAGGGGGACACCGGGGAGCTGTTTTTT
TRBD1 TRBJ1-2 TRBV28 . CASSFSDRGAGGYTF TGTGCCAGCAGTTTTTCTGACAGGGGGGCCGGCGGCTACACCTTC
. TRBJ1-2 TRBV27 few CASSSRDGLYGYTF TGTGCCAGCAGTTCCCGCGACGGGCTCTATGGCTACACCTTC
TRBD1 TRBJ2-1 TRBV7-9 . CASSSNPGQGQFF TGTGCCAGCAGCTCCAACCCGGGACAGGGCCAGTTCTTC
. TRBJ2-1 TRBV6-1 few CASKETIEQFF TGTGCCAGCAAGGAGACAATTGAGCAGTTCTTC
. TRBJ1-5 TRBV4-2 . CASSQEETSYSNQPQHF TGTGCCAGCAGCCAAGAGGAGACATCCTATAGCAATCAGCCCCAGCATTTT
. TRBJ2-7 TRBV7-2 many CASSPWRDYEQYF TGTGCCAGCAGCCCCTGGAGGGACTACGAGCAGTACTTC
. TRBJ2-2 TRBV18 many CASSSRGPGELFF TGTGCCAGCTCATCTCGGGGACCCGGGGAGCTGTTTTTT
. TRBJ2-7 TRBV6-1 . CASREGGGSYEQYF TGTGCCAGCAGAGAGGGAGGGGGCTCCTACGAGCAGTACTTC
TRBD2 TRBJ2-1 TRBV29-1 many CSATSGSLEQFF TGCAGCGCAACTAGCGGGAGTCTTGAGCAGTTCTTC
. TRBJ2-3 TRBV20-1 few CSASRQGAGDTQYF TGCAGTGCTAGTCGTCAAGGGGCCGGAGATACGCAGTATTTT
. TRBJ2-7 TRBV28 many CASSFLSYEQYF TGTGCCAGCAGTTTCTTGTCCTACGAGCAGTACTTC
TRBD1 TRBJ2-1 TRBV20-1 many CSAFRPGQGAHEQFF TGCAGTGCTTTTAGGCCGGGACAGGGGGCCCATGAGCAGTTCTTC
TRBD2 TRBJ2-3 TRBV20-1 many CSASGRAFSDTQYF TGCAGTGCTAGCGGGAGGGCCTTCTCAGATACGCAGTATTTT
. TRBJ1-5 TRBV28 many CASTHYRVSNQPQHF TGTGCCAGCACTCACTACAGGGTTAGCAATCAGCCCCAGCATTTT
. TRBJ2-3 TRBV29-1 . CSVEKGTDTQYF TGCAGCGTGGAAAAAGGCACAGATACGCAGTATTTT
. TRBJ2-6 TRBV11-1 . CASSPLAGERAGANVLTF TGTGCCAGCAGTCCATTGGCAGGGGAAAGGGCTGGGGCCAACGTCCTGACTTTC
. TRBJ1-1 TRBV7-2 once CASSLAPTGMLNTEAFF TGTGCCAGCAGCTTGGCCCCAACAGGGATGCTGAACACTGAAGCTTTCTTT